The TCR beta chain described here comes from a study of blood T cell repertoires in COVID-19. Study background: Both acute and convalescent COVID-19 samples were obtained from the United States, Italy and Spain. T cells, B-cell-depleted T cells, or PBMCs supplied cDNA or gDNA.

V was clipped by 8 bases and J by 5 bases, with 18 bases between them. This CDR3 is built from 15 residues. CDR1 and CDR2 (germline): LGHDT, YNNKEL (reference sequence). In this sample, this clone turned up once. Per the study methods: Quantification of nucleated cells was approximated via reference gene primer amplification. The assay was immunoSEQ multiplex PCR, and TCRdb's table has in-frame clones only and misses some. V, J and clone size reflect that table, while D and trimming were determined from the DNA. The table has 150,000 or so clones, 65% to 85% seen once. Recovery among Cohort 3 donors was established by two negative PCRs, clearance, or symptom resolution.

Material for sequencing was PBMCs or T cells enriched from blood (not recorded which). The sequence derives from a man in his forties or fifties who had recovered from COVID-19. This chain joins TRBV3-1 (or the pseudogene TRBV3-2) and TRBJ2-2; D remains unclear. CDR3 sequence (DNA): TGTGCCAGCTCCAGTAACTCCCCGACTACCGGGGAGCTGTTTTTT. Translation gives CASSSNSPTTGELFF.